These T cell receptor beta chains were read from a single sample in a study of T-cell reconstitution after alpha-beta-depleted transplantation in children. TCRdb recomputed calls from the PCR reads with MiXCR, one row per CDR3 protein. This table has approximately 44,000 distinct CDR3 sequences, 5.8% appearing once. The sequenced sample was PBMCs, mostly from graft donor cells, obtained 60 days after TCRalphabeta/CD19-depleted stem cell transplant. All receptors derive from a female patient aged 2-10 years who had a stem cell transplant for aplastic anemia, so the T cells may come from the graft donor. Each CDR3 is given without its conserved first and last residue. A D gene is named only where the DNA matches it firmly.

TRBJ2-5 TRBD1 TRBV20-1 SALTGERQETQY
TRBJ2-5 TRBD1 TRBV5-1 ASSWGTEGLQETQY
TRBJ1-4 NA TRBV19 ASSPRRDEKLF
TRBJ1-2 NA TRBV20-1 SAKGSGLGYT
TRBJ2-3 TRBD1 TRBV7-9 ASSLARGTGSDTQY
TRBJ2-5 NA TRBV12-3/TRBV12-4 ASSFLGQGMKRETQY
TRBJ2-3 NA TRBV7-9 ASKAGPDEIYNTDTQY
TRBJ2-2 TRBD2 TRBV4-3 ASSYGTSGANTGELF
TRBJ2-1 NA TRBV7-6 ASSLIHNEQF
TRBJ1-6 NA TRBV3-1 ASSLVGGESPLH
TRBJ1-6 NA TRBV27 ASSFVNSPLH
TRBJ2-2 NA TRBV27 ASSFRTVNTGELF
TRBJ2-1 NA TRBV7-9 ASSLRGLSFDEQF
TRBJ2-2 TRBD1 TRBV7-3 ASSLMGGTGGTGELF
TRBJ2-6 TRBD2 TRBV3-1 ASSQELASGSGANVLT
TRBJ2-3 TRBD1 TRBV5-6 ASSIKTGVQDTQY
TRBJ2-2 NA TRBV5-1 ASSTLANTGELF